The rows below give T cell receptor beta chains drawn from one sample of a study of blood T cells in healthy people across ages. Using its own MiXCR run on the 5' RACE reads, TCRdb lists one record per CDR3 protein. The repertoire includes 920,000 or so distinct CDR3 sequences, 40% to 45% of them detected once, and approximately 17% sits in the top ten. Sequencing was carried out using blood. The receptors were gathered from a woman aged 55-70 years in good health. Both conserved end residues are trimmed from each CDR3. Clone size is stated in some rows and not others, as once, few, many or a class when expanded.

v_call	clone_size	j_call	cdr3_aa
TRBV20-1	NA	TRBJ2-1	SARGVSGRANEQF
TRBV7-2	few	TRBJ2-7	ASSLSYTQSEQY
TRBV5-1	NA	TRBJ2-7	ASSLEEAAHYEQY
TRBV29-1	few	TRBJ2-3	SVIRAWGTQY
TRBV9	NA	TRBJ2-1	ASSPSMNEQF
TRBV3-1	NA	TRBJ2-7	ASSHTLAPTYEQY
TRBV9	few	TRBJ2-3	ASSVEGGRPSGTDTQY
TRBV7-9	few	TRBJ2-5	ASSRRFQETQY
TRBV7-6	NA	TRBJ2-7	ASSLAGTGVSYEQY
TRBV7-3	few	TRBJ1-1	ASSFASNTEAF
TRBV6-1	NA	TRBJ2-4	ASSGYPTSGRAAVQY
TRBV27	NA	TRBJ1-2	ASSLSPGQNYGYT
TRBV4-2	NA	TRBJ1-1	ASSYTGGPEAF
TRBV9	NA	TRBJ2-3	ASSDRTGTDTQY
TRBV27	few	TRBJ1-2	ASSSGGADGYT
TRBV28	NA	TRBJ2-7	ASTLTNSYEQY
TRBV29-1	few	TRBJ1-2	SVEDGRTYGYT
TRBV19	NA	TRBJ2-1	ASSIATGSYNEQF
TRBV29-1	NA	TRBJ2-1	SARTGGFRSYNEQF
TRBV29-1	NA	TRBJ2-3	SAANPLDTQY
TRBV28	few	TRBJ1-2	ASSTNRDYGYT
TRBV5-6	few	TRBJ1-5	ASSLGGQGNNQPQH
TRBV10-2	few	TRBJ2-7	ASSLAGGRREQY
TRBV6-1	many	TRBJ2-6	ATGGGGANVLT
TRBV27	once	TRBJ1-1	ASSVVDRDSEAF
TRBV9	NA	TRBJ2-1	ASSAWTSTKQF
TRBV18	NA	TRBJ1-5	ASSEDRSYQPQH
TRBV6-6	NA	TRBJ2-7	ASEGQGCEQY
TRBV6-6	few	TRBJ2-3	ASSYSSGTTDTQY
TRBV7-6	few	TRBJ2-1	ASSLESQELGPLNEQF
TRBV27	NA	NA	ASSGTSLETQY
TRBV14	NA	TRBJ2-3	ASSQARHTQY
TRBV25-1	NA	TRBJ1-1	ASSEWKGTEAF
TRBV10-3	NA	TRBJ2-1	AISESGGLAEYNEQF
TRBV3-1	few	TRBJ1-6	ASSQGTNSPLH
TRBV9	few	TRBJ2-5	ASRATGGSQETQY
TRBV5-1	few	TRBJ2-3	ASRPAGQGTDTQY
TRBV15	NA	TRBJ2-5	ATSVEGGGEQY